The 28 T cell receptor beta chains presented below share a single source sample, sequenced in a study of T cells after yellow fever vaccination. TCRdb independently ran MiXCR on the 5' RACE reads; one entry per CDR3 protein. Here the sample spans 250,000 to 300,000 distinct CDR3 sequences, 7.5% to 9.5% being singletons. The sequences come from CD4+ T cells sorted from PBMCs, collected 5 days after the yellow fever booster vaccination. These receptor sequences come from a man aged 18 to 30 who received the YFV17D yellow fever vaccine.

This clonotype was counted at least ten times. This sequence joins TRBV20-1 and TRBJ2-3, with TRBD1 matching 9 bases. Per germline, CDR1 DFQATT and CDR2 SNEGSKA (reference sequence). The CDR3 covers 13 residues. With V trimmed by 3 bases and J by 5 bases, 3 bases remained unmatched. For the CDR3, the DNA is TGCAGTGCTAGCGGGACAGGGATAGATACGCAGTATTTT. This translates into CSASGTGIDTQYF.

The V gene is TRBV6-2 or TRBV6-3, the J gene TRBJ2-1, with 8 positions matching TRBD2. In germline, CDR1 is MNHEY, CDR2 SVGEGT. This CDR3 region has 16 residues. V trimming: 4 bases; J trimming: 4 bases; junction bases outside the gene matches: 9. CDR3 in DNA: TGTGCCAGCAGTTTCACTAGCGGAATTTTATACAATGAGCAGTTCTTC. Its translation: CASSFTSGILYNEQFF.

The chain combines TRBV6-5 with TRBJ1-1, with TRBD1 as a possible D gene (6 bases). The CDR3 runs to 15 residues. Germline V CDR1 and CDR2: MNHEY, SVGAGI. V was pared by 7 bases and J by 7 bases, with 22 bases between. CDR3 loop: CASNAGFGGKDEAFF. DNA of the CDR3: TGTGCCAGCAATGCGGGATTCGGGGGCAAAGATGAAGCTTTCTTT.

The CDR3 reads CASRATRNYGLTF. The CDR3 nucleotides are TGTGCCAGCAGAGCCACCCGTAACTATGGCTTGACCTTC. This chain connects TRBV6-5 to TRBJ1-2, with D unclear. V gave up 6 bases and J gave up 14 bases, with 22 bases separating them. Germline V gives CDR1 MNHEY, CDR2 SVGAGI. The CDR3 length is 13 residues.

The sample holds many counts of this clonotype. J is TRBJ1-1 and V is TRBV6-5, with D perhaps TRBD1 (5 bases). Germline CDR1 and CDR2: MNHEY and SVGAGI. The CDR3 sequence is 14 residues long. V gave up 6 bases and J gave up 3 bases, with 14 bases separating them. CDR3 in DNA: TGTGCCAGCAGCCCTGACGGGGGATACACTGAAGCTTTCTTT. Its protein product is CASSPDGGYTEAFF.

In its sample, this clonotype was seen many times. The chain is built from TRBV12-3 or TRBV12-4 and TRBJ1-1, with 8 nucleotides matching TRBD1. This CDR3 comprises 14 residues. V lost 3 bases, J lost 5 bases, and 5 bases stayed unmatched. This CDR3 is CASSFDRGGTEAFF. CDR3 nucleotide sequence: TGTGCCAGCAGTTTCGACAGGGGTGGAACTGAAGCTTTCTTT.

Ten or more counts support this clonotype. The rearrangement joins TRBV6-2 or TRBV6-3 to TRBJ1-4, with no clear D. The length of the CDR3 is 14 residues. V was trimmed by 7 bases and J by 2 bases, leaving 11 bases between them. The germline gives CDR1 MNHEY, CDR2 SVGEGT. CDR3 loop: CASTVGFTNEKLFF. CDR3 nucleotide sequence: TGTGCCAGCACTGTGGGGTTTACTAATGAAAAACTGTTTTTT.

A few counts support this clonotype. The chain links TRBV9 to TRBJ2-7; D may correspond to TRBD1 or TRBD2 (5 bases each). The CDR3 extends over 16 amino acids. V was cut by 4 bases and J by 2 bases, with 19 bases left in between. Germline V lookup: CDR1 SGDLS, CDR2 YYNGEE. In DNA form, the CDR3 reads TGTGCCAGCAGCCCAACCGGGACCCCTTCCACCTACGAGCAGTACTTC. Translating it yields CASSPTGTPSTYEQYF.

The V call is TRBV18, the J call TRBJ1-1; no clear D. Germline V CDR1 and CDR2: KGHSH, LQKENI. The ends were cut back, 3 bases at V and 3 bases at J, with 14 bases in the middle. CDR3 length: 15 residues. This chain's CDR3 is CASSPRGPTHTEAFF. The CDR3 region has the DNA TGTGCCAGCTCACCCAGAGGACCGACGCACACTGAAGCTTTCTTT. The complete variable domain, with remaining parts taken from reference TRBV18 and TRBJ1-1, reads NAGVMQNPRHLVRRRGQEARLRCSPMKGHSHVYWYRQLPEEGLKFMVYLQKENIIDESGMPKERFSAEFPKEGPSILRIQQVVRGDSAAYFCASSPRGPTHTEAFFGQGTRLTVV.

This clonotype came up a few times. The chain employs TRBV5-6 and TRBJ2-5, with D possibly matching TRBD1 (6 bases). Trimming cost V 3 bases and J 4 bases, with 10 bases left between them. Germline loops: CDR1 SGHDT, CDR2 YYEEEE. The CDR3 covers 13 residues. CDR3 in amino acids: CASSWGQVETQYF. Written as DNA, the CDR3 is TGTGCCAGCAGCTGGGGACAAGTAGAGACCCAGTACTTC.

The V call is TRBV5-1, the J call TRBJ1-2; D unclear. The CDR3 spans 14 residues. Deletions cut 0 bases from V and 2 bases from J, with 8 bases between. The germline gives CDR1 SGHRS, CDR2 YFSETQ. CDR3 DNA sequence: TGCGCCAGCAGCTTGGGACCATCAAACTATGGCTACACCTTC. This translates into CASSLGPSNYGYTF.

This clonotype has at least ten counts. This chain uses TRBV3-1 with TRBJ2-1; 9 bases are a match to TRBD2. The CDR3 is 16 amino acids. CDR1 and CDR2 (germline): LGHDT, YNNKEL (reference sequence). V was clipped by 3 bases and J by 4 bases; unmatched bases: 7. DNA for the CDR3: TGTGCCAGCAGCCAGTACGCGGGGGGGGCATACAATGAGCAGTTCTTC. Amino acids: CASSQYAGGAYNEQFF.

The rearrangement links TRBV5-1 to TRBJ2-3; 8 positions match TRBD2. The germline V gene has CDR1 SGHRS and CDR2 YFSETQ. The V gene end was trimmed by 0 bases and the J gene end by 3 bases; junction bases not matched to a gene: 6. The CDR3 runs to 16 residues. This CDR3 reads CASSLGLAGQTDTQYF. The CDR3 coding sequence is TGCGCCAGCAGCTTGGGGCTAGCGGGTCAAACAGATACGCAGTATTTT. The full variable domain, rest sourced from reference TRBV5-1 and TRBJ2-3, is KAGVTQTPRYLIKTRGQQVTLSCSPISGHRSVSWYQQTPGQGLQFLFEYFSETQRNKGNFPGRFSGRQFSNSRSEMNVSTLELGDSALYLCASSLGLAGQTDTQYFGPGTRLTVL.

The chain recombines TRBV5-1 with TRBJ2-2; D is unresolved. This CDR3 has 13 residues. In germline, CDR1 is SGHRS, CDR2 YFSETQ. The V end lost 0 bases, the J end lost 6 bases, and 6 bases lay between the germline ends. The CDR3 nucleotides are TGCGCCAGCAGCTTGGAACCACCCGGGGAGCTGTTTTTT. This codes for CASSLEPPGELFF.

Comment on this clonotype: One junction end does not reproduce the germline sequence, and a read error may be involved. The V call is TRBV20-1, the J call TRBJ2-4; 9 positions agree with TRBD1. Looked up from germline, CDR1 is DFQATT and CDR2 is SNEGSKA (reference sequence). CDR3 length: 15 amino acids. The DNA for the CDR3 is TGCAGTGCTCCACGGACAGGGGCGGCCAAAAACATTCAGTGCTTC. Translated, it gives CSAPRTGAAKNIQCF.

The chain has TRBV27 and TRBJ2-2; 9 bases are a match to TRBD1. Germline CDR1 MNHEY, CDR2 SMNVEV (reference sequence). Losses at the gene ends were 4 bases for V and 6 bases for J; bases not matched to a gene: 15. The CDR3 sequence is 18 residues long. The CDR3 is CASSSRGIRDRVSGELFF. As DNA, the CDR3 is TGTGCCAGCAGTTCCAGGGGGATCCGGGACAGGGTATCCGGGGAGCTGTTTTTT.

This clonotype occurred a few times. The chain employs TRBV30 and TRBJ1-2; D is perhaps TRBD1 (5 bases). Trimming took 1 base from V and 2 from J, leaving 14 bases between them. This CDR3 has 15 amino acids. Germline V gene sequence: CDR1 GTSNPN, CDR2 SVGIG (reference sequence). The chain's CDR3 is CAWSALGRQNYGYTF. The CDR3 nucleotides are TGTGCCTGGAGTGCCCTGGGACGGCAAAACTATGGCTACACCTTC.

At least ten counts were recorded for this clonotype. The V call is TRBV20-1, the J call TRBJ1-5, with 10 bases that match TRBD1. CDR3 length: 14 amino acids. V dropped 5 bases and J dropped 4; count of bases not matched to a gene: 5. The germline CDR1 and CDR2 sequences are DFQATT and SNEGSKA (reference sequence). The chain's CDR3 is CSAAGTGDNQPQHF. DNA of the CDR3: TGCAGTGCTGCCGGGACAGGGGATAATCAGCCCCAGCATTTT.

The V and J genes are TRBV4-3 and TRBJ1-5; D gene ambiguous. CDR3 size: 17 residues. Germline V lookup: CDR1 LGHNA, CDR2 YSLEER. The V end was cut by 1 base, the J end by 1 base, with 14 bases between. The CDR3 coding sequence is TGCGCCAGCAGCCAAGTCCCCACCGGGCACAGCAATCAGCCCCAGCATTTT. Residues: CASSQVPTGHSNQPQHF.

This clonotype appeared many times. The CDR3 bases are TGTGCCAGCAGTCCCCGAGGGAGGGGCTCCTACGAGCAGTACGTC. It is translated as CASSPRGRGSYEQYV. The chain is built from TRBV28 and TRBJ2-7; 7 nucleotides agree with TRBD2. CDR3 size: 15 residues. V lost 5 bases and J lost 0; bases outside the gene matches: 7. Germline assignment: CDR1 MDHEN and CDR2 SYDVKM.

The table lists this clonotype with a few counts. The chain recombines TRBV7-2 with TRBJ2-3; D perhaps matches TRBD2 (6 bases). Germline V gene sequence: CDR1 SGHTA, CDR2 FQGNSA. The CDR3 consists of 12 residues. Trimming took off 5 bases at V and 5 bases at J, with 8 bases between the two ends. CDR3 in amino acids: CASSLTRDTQYF. CDR3 DNA: TGTGCCAGCAGCCTGACTAGAGATACGCAGTATTTT.

This clonotype was counted only a few times. The chain has TRBV11-3 and TRBJ2-2; the D gene is possibly TRBD2 (5 bases). The ends were cut back, 0 bases at V and 7 bases at J, with 9 bases in the middle. The CDR3 covers 14 residues. The V gene's germline CDR1 is SGHNT and CDR2 YENEEA. The CDR3 region has the DNA TGTGCCAGCAGCTTAGATCTGGGGAGCGGGGAGCTGTTTTTT. Amino acids: CASSLDLGSGELFF.

The genes are TRBV4-3 and TRBJ1-2, with D perhaps matching TRBD1 (6 bases). Trimming shortened V by 1 base and J by 4 bases, and 10 bases separated the two germline ends. CDR1 and CDR2 (germline): LGHNA, YSLEER. The CDR3 runs to 14 residues. This chain's CDR3 is CASSQAGGSYGYTF. The DNA for the CDR3 is TGCGCCAGCAGCCAAGCGGGGGGCAGCTATGGCTACACCTTC.

Ten or more counts support this clonotype. The rearrangement links TRBV3-1 to TRBJ2-1; D is perhaps TRBD1 or TRBD2 (6 bases each). CDR1 and CDR2 from the germline V gene are LGHDT and YNNKEL (reference sequence). The CDR3 is 15 residues long. V shed 3 bases and J shed 6 bases, with 15 bases lying between them. In nucleotides, the CDR3 is TGTGCCAGCAGCCACTTGATGGGGGGCCCCAATGAGCAGTTCTTC. It translates to CASSHLMGGPNEQFF.

This clonotype has a handful of counts. The chain carries TRBV29-1 and TRBJ2-1; 8 bases line up with TRBD2. Germline trimming cut 5 bases from V and 0 bases from J; bases unmatched to any gene: 15. Germline lookup yields CDR1 SQVTM and CDR2 ANQGSEA. The CDR3 covers 18 residues. The CDR3 loop reads CSVPGLATTTSSYNEQFF. In nucleotides, the CDR3 is TGCAGCGTTCCAGGACTAGCCACCACCACTAGCTCCTACAATGAGCAGTTCTTC.

This clonotype was observed a handful of times. The chain carries TRBV7-8 and TRBJ2-1; TRBD2 matches 11 bases. The CDR3 sequence is 16 residues long. With V trimmed by 0 bases and J by 6 bases, 4 bases remained unmatched. Looked up from germline, CDR1 is SGHVS and CDR2 is FQNEAQ. DNA for the CDR3: TGTGCCAGCAGCTTAGCCCGACTAGCGGGGTTCAATGAGCAGTTCTTC. The encoded protein is CASSLARLAGFNEQFF.

The table lists this clonotype with a few counts. The chain recombines TRBV5-1 with TRBJ2-7, with 7 bases that match TRBD2. The CDR3 consists of 15 residues. Germline CDR1 is SGHRS and CDR2 is YFSETQ. V shed 2 bases, J shed 0 bases, and the junction held 5 bases outside the gene matches. DNA for the CDR3: TGCGCCAGCAGCTTCGGCGGGGGATTCTCCTACGAGCAGTACTTC. This encodes CASSFGGGFSYEQYF.

This chain uses TRBV24-1 with TRBJ2-1; D not resolved. Germline loops: CDR1 KGHDR, CDR2 SFDVKD. CDR3 size: 16 residues. Trimming cost V 2 bases and J 0 bases, with 10 bases left between them. As DNA, the CDR3 is TGTGCCACCAGTGATTCGTTGCTAAGCTCCTACAATGAGCAGTTCTTC. Its protein is CATSDSLLSSYNEQFF.